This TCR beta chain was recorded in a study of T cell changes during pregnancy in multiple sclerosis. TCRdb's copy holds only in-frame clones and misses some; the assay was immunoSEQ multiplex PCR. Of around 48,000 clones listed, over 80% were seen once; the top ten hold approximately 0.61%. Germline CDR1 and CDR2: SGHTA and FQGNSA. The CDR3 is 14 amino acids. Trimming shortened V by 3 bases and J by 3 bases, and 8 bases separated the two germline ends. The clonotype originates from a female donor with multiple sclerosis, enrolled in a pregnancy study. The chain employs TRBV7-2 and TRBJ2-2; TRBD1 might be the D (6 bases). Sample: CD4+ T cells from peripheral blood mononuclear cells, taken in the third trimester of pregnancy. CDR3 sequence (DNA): TGTGCCAGCAGCTTTACAGGGTACACCGGGGAGCTGTTTTTT. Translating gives CASSFTGYTGELFF. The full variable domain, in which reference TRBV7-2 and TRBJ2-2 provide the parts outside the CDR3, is GAGVSQSPSNKVTEKGKDVELRCDPISGHTALYWYRQSLGQGLEFLIYFQGNSAPDKSGLPSDRFSAERTGGSVSTLTIQRTQQEDSAVYLCASSFTGYTGELFFGEGSRLTVL.